The rows below give T cell receptor beta chains drawn from one sample of a study of blood T cell repertoires in COVID-19. Assay used: immunoSEQ multiplex PCR; TCRdb lists only in-frame clones, some missing. The sample contains roughly 220,000 clones, around 84% of which appear only once. Sequenced sample: peripheral blood. The receptors here all came from a man aged 60-69 years with acute or convalescent COVID-19. The CDR3 runs from the conserved cysteine through the conserved F or W. Each record gives: clone size, D gene, V gene, J gene, CDR3 DNA, CDR3 protein. A D gene is named only where the DNA matches it firmly. Rows give clone size only sometimes, using once, few, many, or a class for an expanded clone.

-	-	TRBV27	TRBJ1-1	TGTGCCACCATCCAGGTGGGCGCGAACACTGAAGCTTTCTTT	CATIQVGANTEAFF
-	TRBD2	TRBV7-2	TRBJ2-1	TGTGCCAGCAGCTTAGAACTAGCGGGGGCCTTTGGGGGTGAGCAGTTCTTC	CASSLELAGAFGGEQFF
-	TRBD1	TRBV27	TRBJ1-1	TGTGCCAGCTGCCGTCCGGGGACAGGGAACACTGAAGCTTTCTTT	CASCRPGTGNTEAFF
-	TRBD1	TRBV7-2	TRBJ2-7	TGTGCCAGCAGCTTAGCAGCAGGGGGCGCCGAGCAGTACTTC	CASSLAAGGAEQYF
-	TRBD2	TRBV19	TRBJ2-1	TGTGCCAGTAGAAGCCACGCGGGGGGAGACTACAATGAGCAGTTCTTC	CASRSHAGGDYNEQFF
few	-	TRBV2	TRBJ2-5	TGTGCCAGCAGTGAAGCGGGGGGGCCAGAGACCCAGTACTTC	CASSEAGGPETQYF
-	TRBD2	TRBV7-6	TRBJ2-3	TGTGCCAGCAGCTCCGGACTAGCGGGGGACGAGTCAGATACGCAGTATTTT	CASSSGLAGDESDTQYF
-	-	TRBV5-5	TRBJ1-5	TGTGCCAGCAGCTCTAACCTTCGACACAGGGCCCTAAATCAGCCCCAGCATTTT	CASSSNLRHRALNQPQHF
-	-	TRBV11-1	TRBJ1-3	TGTGCCAGCAGCTCGGGACACGACTCTGGAAACACCATATATTTT	CASSSGHDSGNTIYF
-	-	TRBV7-2	TRBJ2-7	TGTGCCAGCAGGGGGTGGGGCAACTCCTACGAGCAGTACTTC	CASRGWGNSYEQYF
-	TRBD1	TRBV2	TRBJ2-6	TGTGCCAGCAGGCCGGGACAGTTCTCTGGGGCCAACGTCCTGACTTTC	CASRPGQFSGANVLTF
-	TRBD1	TRBV6-6	TRBJ1-5	TGTGCCAGCACCGTACAGGGGGCCCGCAATCAGCCCCAGCATTTT	CASTVQGARNQPQHF
-	-	TRBV7-9	TRBJ2-7	TGTGCCAGCAGCCCAGGGGACGGACAAGGGGACGAGCAGTACTTC	CASSPGDGQGDEQYF
few	-	TRBV21-1	TRBJ2-7	TGTGCCAGCGGACAGGGAGGATACGAGCAGTACTTC	CASGQGGYEQYF
-	TRBD2	TRBV6-5	TRBJ2-5	TGTGCCAGCAGGGGTAGCGGGTATTTCGAGACCCAGTACTTC	CASRGSGYFETQYF
-	TRBD2	TRBV5-1	TRBJ2-1	TGCGCCAGCAGCTTTACACTAGCGGGGCCCTACAATGAGCAGTTCTTC	CASSFTLAGPYNEQFF
-	TRBD1	TRBV12-3/TRBV12-4	TRBJ1-1	TGTGCCAGCGGGAGACAGGGGGCTTCTGAAGCTTTCTTT	CASGRQGASEAFF
-	TRBD1	TRBV27	TRBJ2-5	TGTGCCAGCAGGGTTTCAGGGGGCCGGGAGACCCAGTACTTC	CASRVSGGRETQYF
-	-	TRBV5-6	TRBJ1-2	TGTGCCAGCAGCTTGGGCAGGGTGGACACCTTC	CASSLGRVDTF
few	TRBD2	TRBV10-3	TRBJ2-7	TGTGCCATCAGTGGTGGGACTAGCGGGGGGACCTACGAGCAGTACTTC	CAISGGTSGGTYEQYF
-	TRBD2	TRBV6-9	TRBJ2-1	TGTGCCAGCAGTTCCGGAATCGGGACTAGCGGAGTAAATGAGCAGTTCTTC	CASSSGIGTSGVNEQFF
once	TRBD2	TRBV2	TRBJ2-5	TGTGCCAGCAGTGCCCAGCGGGGGGGAACAGAGACCCAGTACTTC	CASSAQRGGTETQYF
few	TRBD1	TRBV7-9	TRBJ2-7	TGTGCCAGCAGCCCCGACAGGGGGCGCGCCCTGGAGCAGTACTTC	CASSPDRGRALEQYF
many	-	TRBV15	TRBJ2-1	TGTGCCACCAAGAGGGGGGGCGGGTCCTACAATGAGCAGTTCTTC	CATKRGGGSYNEQFF
-	TRBD1	TRBV9	TRBJ1-6	TGTGCCAGCAGCCCTACCGGGACAGGGGAATCACCCCTCCACTTT	CASSPTGTGESPLHF
-	-	TRBV5-1	TRBJ2-3	TGCGCCAGCAGCGATAGCGGCGCAGATACGCAGTATTTT	CASSDSGADTQYF
-	-	TRBV3-1/TRBV3-2	TRBJ2-1	TGTGCCAGCAGCCAAAGTCGGCAGGGTGGGTACAATGAGCAGTTCTTC	CASSQSRQGGYNEQFF
-	-	TRBV29-1	TRBJ2-6	TGCAGCGTCTCTCCAGGGTTGGGGTCTGGGGCCAACGTCCTGACTTTC	CSVSPGLGSGANVLTF
-	TRBD2	TRBV7-2	TRBJ2-3	TGTGCCAGCAGCACCTTACGGCGGGGGAGCACAGATACGCAGTATTTT	CASSTLRRGSTDTQYF
once	-	TRBV7-8	TRBJ2-3	TGTGCCAGCAGCTCCCAAACACCTAGCACAGATACGCAGTATTTT	CASSSQTPSTDTQYF
-	TRBD2	TRBV9	TRBJ2-5	TGTGCCAGCAGCGTTTCGACTAGCGGGGGGCAAGAGACCCAGTACTTC	CASSVSTSGGQETQYF
-	TRBD1	TRBV19	TRBJ1-2	TGTGCCAGTAGTATAAGTCGGACAGGAGGGGCCTACTATGGCTACACCTTC	CASSISRTGGAYYGYTF
-	-	TRBV9	TRBJ2-3	TGTGCCAGCAGCGTAGTGGGGGGTGGCACAGATACGCAGTATTTT	CASSVVGGGTDTQYF
-	TRBD2	TRBV7-9	TRBJ2-1	TGTGCCAGCAGCTTAGCTGAGCGGGGGCCCTCGGTCTTC	CASSLAERGPSVF